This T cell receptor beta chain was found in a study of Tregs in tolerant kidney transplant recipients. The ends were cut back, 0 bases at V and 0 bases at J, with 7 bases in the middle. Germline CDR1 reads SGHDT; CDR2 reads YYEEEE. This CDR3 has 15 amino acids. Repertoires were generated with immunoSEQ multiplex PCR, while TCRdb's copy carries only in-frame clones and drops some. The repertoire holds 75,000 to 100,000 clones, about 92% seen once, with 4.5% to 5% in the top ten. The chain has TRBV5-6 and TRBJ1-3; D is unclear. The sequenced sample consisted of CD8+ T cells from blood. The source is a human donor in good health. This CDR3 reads CASSLAGYSGNTIYF. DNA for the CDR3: TGTGCCAGCAGCTTGGCGGGGTACTCTGGAAACACCATATATTTT.